This T cell receptor beta chain was found in a study of shared clonotypes between healthy human individuals. The CDR3 sequence is 13 residues long. The germline V and J ends were trimmed by 4 bases and 3 bases, with 11 bases remaining between them. Germline V gene data show CDR1 as SGHRS and CDR2 as YFSETQ. In the naive CD8 group, cells lacked CD45RO and were positively selected for CCR7, so terminally differentiated effector memory CD45RA+ cells were left out. Assay used: immunoSEQ multiplex PCR; TCRdb lists only in-frame clones, some missing. In the table there are about 2 million clones, approximately 95% of which are singletons.

Source material: naive CD8+ T cells sorted from blood. This sequence joins TRBV5-1 and TRBJ2-7; D may be TRBD1 or TRBD2 (5 bases each). The TCR originated in a man between 18 and 35 years old in good health. CDR3 sequence reads: CASSPRDGYEQYF. The CDR3, as DNA: TGCGCCAGCAGCCCCCGGGACGGCTACGAGCAGTACTTC.